This T cell receptor (beta chain) was found in a study of cytomegalovirus exposure and HLA in healthy donors. Study observations and caveats: A later analysis reportedly found that, within productive TCRs, an Asian-associated ancestry cluster had fewer N-insertions than the mean observed across the approximately 600 donors. Immune exposure information comprised only CMV serostatus.

The primer mix had 60 Vbeta and 13 Jbeta primers. Sequenced by immunoSEQ multiplex PCR; TCRdb stores in-frame clones only, minus some. This sample carries 160,000 or so clones, about 77% of them seen once, and the ten largest clones take under 2.5%. With 0 bases clipped from V and 7 bases from J, the junction kept 10 bases outside the gene matches. Germline V gene lookup returns CDR1 SGDLS and CDR2 YYNGEE. The length of the CDR3 is 16 residues. Although they were nominally healthy when sampled, donors likely had unrecorded immune exposures. Concerning this clone: The antigen is not known.

The TCR comes from a man between 60 and 75 years old in good health and CMV-seronegative. The chain uses TRBV9 and TRBJ2-1; TRBD2 agrees at 7 bases. Input material: PBMCs. CDR3 sequence: CASSVVVGHGGNEQFF. In DNA, the CDR3 is TGTGCCAGCAGCGTAGTGGTCGGACACGGGGGGAATGAGCAGTTCTTC.